The 25 T cell receptor beta chains presented below share a single source sample, sequenced in a study of cytomegalovirus exposure and HLA in healthy donors. The PCR had 60 Vbeta and 13 Jbeta primers. The data were produced by immunoSEQ multiplex PCR, yet TCRdb's version contains in-frame clones alone and is incomplete. The table includes 110,000 or so clones, roughly 80% detected once. Input material: PBMCs. These receptors all come from a young man in good health and CMV-seropositive.

The chain combines TRBV6-1 with TRBJ2-3, with 9 bases aligning to TRBD1. Trimming at V came to 3 bases and at J to 1 base, leaving 5 bases not matched to a gene. This CDR3 has 16 amino acids. Looked up from germline, CDR1 is MNHNS and CDR2 is SASEGT. This CDR3 is CASSEYRDRGTDTQYF. CDR3 sequence (DNA): TGTGCCAGCAGTGAGTACCGGGACAGGGGCACAGATACGCAGTATTTT.

The chain carries TRBV6-1 and TRBJ2-2, with D perhaps TRBD2 (7 bases). The germline V gene encodes CDR1 MNHNS and CDR2 SASEGT. V gave up 5 bases and J gave up 4 bases, with 11 bases separating them. The CDR3 spans 14 residues. The DNA of the CDR3 is TGTGCCAGCAGTCCTCGGGGGGCCACCGGGGAGCTGTTTTTT. Amino acid sequence: CASSPRGATGELFF.

Only a few counts were recorded for this clone. This chain joins TRBV4-3 and TRBJ1-6, with D perhaps TRBD1 (6 bases). Trimming left V 4 bases short and J 5 bases short, with 12 bases between. This CDR3 comprises 15 residues. Per germline, CDR1 LGHNA and CDR2 YSLEER. The CDR3 nucleotides are TGCGCCAGCAGCCTAGGACAGCTGGATAATTCACCCCTCCACTTT. It translates to CASSLGQLDNSPLHF.

The genes are TRBV7-9 and TRBJ2-3; D is possibly TRBD1 (6 bases). In germline, CDR1 is SEHNR, CDR2 FQNEAQ (reference sequence). The V and J ends lost 4 bases and 1 base respectively, with 15 bases between them. This CDR3 contains 16 residues. CDR3 sequence: CASSSLRGFGTDTQYF. The CDR3 DNA follows: TGTGCCAGCAGCTCACTCAGGGGTTTTGGCACAGATACGCAGTATTTT.

V gene TRBV6-5 combines with J gene TRBJ2-1; D unclear. Per the germline V gene, CDR1 is MNHEY and CDR2 is SVGAGI. V was clipped by 4 bases and J by 7 bases, with 5 bases between them. CDR3 length equals 11 residues. The DNA for the CDR3 is TGTGCCAGCAGTTTCCGTAATGAGCAGTTCTTC. This encodes CASSFRNEQFF.

This clone has only one observation. The chain couples TRBV19 to TRBJ2-2, with D possibly TRBD2 on 6 matching bases. The CDR3 is made up of 17 amino acids. Trimming shortened V by 0 bases and J by 0 bases, and 11 bases separated the two germline ends. CDR1 and CDR2 from the germline V gene are LNHDA and SQIVND (reference sequence). CDR3 coding DNA: TGTGCCAGTAGTATAGATTCGCGCGGGGCGAACACCGGGGAGCTGTTTTTT. This gives the protein CASSIDSRGANTGELFF.

The chain joins TRBV5-6 to TRBJ1-2, with D uncertain. Trimming removed 0 bases from V and 2 bases from J, with 5 bases in between. This CDR3 comprises 13 residues. Germline V gene sequence: CDR1 SGHDT, CDR2 YYEEEE. The CDR3 DNA reads TGTGCCAGCAGCTTGGGGCCGAACTATGGCTACACCTTC. This codes for CASSLGPNYGYTF.

This sequence joins TRBV7-8 and TRBJ1-1; the D gene is possibly TRBD1 (5 bases). Germline V gene data show CDR1 as SGHVS and CDR2 as FQNEAQ. The length of the CDR3 is 16 residues. Trimming took 0 bases from V and 0 from J, leaving 11 bases between them. For the CDR3, the DNA is TGTGCCAGCAGCTTAGCAGGGGTGGGCCTGAACACTGAAGCTTTCTTT. It translates to CASSLAGVGLNTEAFF.

Comment on this clone: Other DNA sequences from this sample encode an identical CDR3 as well. V gene TRBV6-1 combines with J gene TRBJ1-1; 10 bases agree with TRBD1. The CDR3 contains 14 residues. Germline CDR1 MNHNS, CDR2 SASEGT. The V and J ends lost 4 bases and 5 bases, in that order; junction bases with no gene match: 4. The CDR3 loop reads CASSGDRGRTEAFF. The CDR3 coding sequence is TGTGCCAGCAGTGGAGACAGGGGGCGGACTGAAGCTTTCTTT.

CDR3 in DNA: TGTGCCAGCAGCTCGGGACACGGAGAGACCCAGTACTTC. Protein: CASSSGHGETQYF. The chain uses TRBV7-6 and TRBJ2-5, with a tentative D call TRBD1 (6 bases). This CDR3 comprises 13 residues. Deletions cut 4 bases from V and 4 bases from J, with 10 bases between. Germline V gene data show CDR1 as SGHVS and CDR2 as FNYEAQ.

CDR3 in amino acids: CASNRQGSGNTIYF. CDR3 sequence (DNA): TGTGCCAGCAACCGACAGGGCTCTGGAAACACCATATATTTT. The chain uses TRBV2 and TRBJ1-3; 7 bases fit TRBD1. J lost 0 bases, V lost 7 bases, and 3 bases had no gene match. CDR1 SNHLY and CDR2 FYNNEI come from the germline V gene. The CDR3 runs to 14 residues.

This clone was seen only a few times. The J gene is TRBJ2-5, the V gene TRBV30, with D perhaps TRBD2 (6 bases). Germline V gene data show CDR1 as GTSNPN and CDR2 as SVGIG (reference sequence). Trimming took off 7 bases at V and 4 bases at J, with 16 bases between the two ends. The CDR3 runs to 13 residues. The chain's CDR3 is CAFRTLGGETQYF. The CDR3 nucleotides read TGTGCCTTCAGGACGTTGGGGGGAGAGACCCAGTACTTC.

This clone was observed a single time. The chain links TRBV4-3 to TRBJ1-6; D is possibly TRBD1 (5 bases). Germline CDR1 LGHNA, CDR2 YSLEER. Trimming removed 1 base at V and 7 bases at J, with 11 bases between. The CDR3 length is 15 residues. The CDR3 region has the DNA TGCGCCAGCAGCCAAGTTGACGGGGGGAATTCACCCCTCCACTTT. The encoded protein is CASSQVDGGNSPLHF.

V is TRBV19 and J is TRBJ1-2; perhaps TRBD1 as D (5 bases). CDR1 and CDR2 from the germline V gene are LNHDA and SQIVND (reference sequence). The V and J ends lost 5 bases and 4 bases respectively, with 11 bases between them. This CDR3 region has 13 residues. Here the CDR3 DNA reads TGTGCCAGTAGTGGGGGGGGAATCTATGGCTACACCTTC. As protein: CASSGGGIYGYTF.

A note on this clone: The junction differs from germline at one of its ends, possibly a read error. The chain has TRBV7-2 and TRBJ1-2, with 7 nucleotides matching TRBD1. The CDR3 spans 12 residues. Germline-derived CDR1 and CDR2 are SGHTA and FQGNSA. CDR3 region: CASRLDVGGSTF. The CDR3 DNA is TGTGCCAGCAGGCTCGATGTAGGGGGCTCCACCTTC.

The chain recombines TRBV6-6 with TRBJ1-3; 7 bases agree with TRBD1. V was pared by 7 bases and J by 4 bases, with 7 bases of the junction left unmatched. This CDR3 has 14 residues. Germline V lookup: CDR1 MNHNY, CDR2 SVGAGI (reference sequence). In DNA form, the CDR3 reads TGTGCCAGCACCCCGACAGGGCAAGGAAACACCATATATTTT. Its translation: CASTPTGQGNTIYF.

The J gene is TRBJ2-5, the V gene TRBV4-3; tentative D call: TRBD2 (6 bases). The CDR3 length is 17 residues. CDR1 is LGHNA, CDR2 YSLEER, per germline. V was pared by 3 bases and J by 1 base, with 18 bases between. The CDR3 loop reads CASSQQIGGGTQETQYF. The CDR3 DNA follows: TGCGCCAGCAGCCAGCAAATCGGAGGAGGGACCCAAGAGACCCAGTACTTC.

The chain carries TRBV10-3 and TRBJ2-1; 8 nucleotides agree with TRBD1. Trimming removed 0 bases from V and 10 bases from J; junction bases left unmatched: 8. This CDR3 is 15 amino acids long. In germline, CDR1 is ENHRY, CDR2 SYGVKD. The CDR3 sequence: CAISESTGTGGEQFF. CDR3 in DNA: TGTGCCATCAGTGAGTCAACCGGGACAGGAGGAGAGCAGTTCTTC.

V and J are TRBV25-1 and TRBJ2-7, with 7 bases that match TRBD1. CDR1 is MGHDK and CDR2 is SYGVNS in the germline V gene. The CDR3 spans 14 residues. Trimming removed 2 bases from V and 3 bases from J; junction bases left unmatched: 4. CDR3 DNA sequence: TGTGCCAGCAGTGAACAAGACAGGGACTACGAGCAGTACTTC. It specifies CASSEQDRDYEQYF.

The CDR3 region is CASSQLGTTDGELFF. CDR3 sequence (DNA): TGCGCCAGCAGCCAACTGGGGACTACGGACGGGGAGCTGTTTTTT. The gene calls are TRBV4-1 and TRBJ2-2, with 7 bases matching TRBD2. CDR1 MGHRA and CDR2 YSYEKL come from the germline V gene. The CDR3 length is 15 residues. V was clipped by 2 bases and J by 7 bases; unmatched bases: 7.

The chain is built from TRBV5-6 and TRBJ1-2; tentative D call: TRBD1 (5 bases). CDR3 length equals 15 residues. The V end lost 1 base, the J end lost 4 bases, and 14 bases lay between the germline ends. CDR1 and CDR2 (germline): SGHDT, YYEEEE. The CDR3 protein is CASSLPPDNSYGYTF. The CDR3 region has the DNA TGTGCCAGCAGCTTGCCCCCGGACAACTCCTATGGCTACACCTTC.

Of note for this clone: In the same sample, other DNA sequences code for this CDR3. The chain joins TRBV5-1 to TRBJ2-2; 9 nucleotides align to TRBD2. Germline V gene sequence: CDR1 SGHRS, CDR2 YFSETQ. The CDR3 has 17 amino acids. The V gene end was trimmed by 4 bases and the J gene end by 6 bases; junction bases not matched to a gene: 13. In DNA form, the CDR3 reads TGCGCCAGCAGCCTGGTGCCTAGCGGGGCTGGGCCCGGGGAGCTGTTTTTT. This gives the protein CASSLVPSGAGPGELFF.

The chain is built from TRBV4-1 and TRBJ1-5; 7 bases agree with TRBD1. The CDR3 is made up of 15 amino acids. Unmatched junction bases numbered 6, after V lost 3 bases and J lost 4 bases. In germline, CDR1 is MGHRA, CDR2 YSYEKL. CDR3 in DNA: TGCGCCAGCAGCCATGCCGGGACAGCGAATCAGCCCCAGCATTTT. This gives the protein CASSHAGTANQPQHF.

This sequence joins TRBV4-1 and TRBJ1-5; D is unresolved. The CDR3 length is 14 residues. Trimming took 0 bases from V and 11 from J, leaving 14 bases between them. CDR1 is MGHRA and CDR2 is YSYEKL in the germline V gene. CDR3 region: CASSQEIQQQAQHF. The CDR3 coding sequence is TGCGCCAGCAGCCAAGAAATACAACAGCAAGCCCAGCATTTT.

The chain's CDR3 is CASRGPDEAFF. The CDR3 nucleotides read TGTGCCAGTCGCGGGCCCGATGAAGCTTTCTTT. This sequence joins TRBV6-5 and TRBJ1-1; D not certain. The CDR3 covers 11 residues. CDR1 and CDR2 (germline): MNHEY, SVGAGI. V gave up 9 bases and J gave up 7 bases, with 12 bases separating them.